This TCR beta chain was identified in a study of blood T cell repertoires in COVID-19. Across the whole study: Collection of acute and convalescent COVID-19 samples took place in the United States, Italy and Spain. The cDNA or gDNA used as material had been derived from T cells, B-cell-depleted T cells, or PBMCs.

This CDR3 region has 14 residues. CDR1 is SEHNR, CDR2 FQNEAQ, per germline (reference sequence). The V segment lost 5 bases and the J segment 9 bases; nucleotides outside the gene matches: 9. Original data processing: Reference gene primer amplification gave nucleated cell count estimates. This table comes from immunoSEQ multiplex PCR, and its TCRdb copy is limited to in-frame clones, with some not included. That table gives V, J and clone size, and the DNA gave D and trimming. The sample records a few hundred thousand clones, 86% being singletons. Sequencing input: peripheral blood. This TCR was sampled from a man between 18 and 29 years old with active or convalescent COVID-19. The gene calls are TRBV7-9 and TRBJ2-1, with TRBD2 matching 8 bases. The CDR3 here is CASSPTGLGGEQFF. CDR3 in DNA: TGTGCCAGCAGCCCGACGGGACTAGGGGGTGAGCAGTTCTTC. The complete variable domain, with remaining parts taken from reference TRBV7-9 and TRBJ2-1, reads DTGVSQNPRHKITKRGQNVTFRCDPISEHNRLYWYRQTLGQGPEFLTYFQNEAQLEKSRLLSDRFSAERPKGSFSTLEIQRTEQGDSAMYLCASSPTGLGGEQFFGPGTRLTVL.